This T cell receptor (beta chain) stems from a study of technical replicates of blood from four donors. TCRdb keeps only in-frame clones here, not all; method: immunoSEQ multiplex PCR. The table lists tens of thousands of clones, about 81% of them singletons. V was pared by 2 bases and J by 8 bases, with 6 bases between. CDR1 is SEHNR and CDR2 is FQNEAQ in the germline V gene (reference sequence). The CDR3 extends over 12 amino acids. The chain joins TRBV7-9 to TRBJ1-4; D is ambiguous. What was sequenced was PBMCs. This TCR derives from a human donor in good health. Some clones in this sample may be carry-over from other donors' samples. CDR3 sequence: CASSLLGEKLFF. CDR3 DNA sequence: TGTGCCAGCAGCTTACTCGGGGAAAAACTGTTTTTT.